This T cell receptor beta chain stems from a study of OX40 agonist ivuxolimab in advanced cancers. Findings and caveats of the study: The average count of expanded clones was higher among CD8+ T cells than among CD4+. Clonal expansion from baseline to week 6 occurred in both CD4+ and CD8+ T cells.

Only in-frame clones appear in the TCRdb table, and some are missing; sequencing was by immunoSEQ multiplex PCR. Of 30,000 to 45,000 clones listed, around 82% are singletons. This CDR3 contains 14 residues. CDR1 and CDR2 (germline): KGHSH, LQKENI. Trimming pared 4 bases from V and 2 bases from J, leaving 11 bases between. As to this clone: What it binds is unknown.

The sequencing used CD4+ or CD8+ T cells sorted from blood, collected in a trial of the OX40 agonist ivuxolimab. This chain connects TRBV18 to TRBJ1-2; TRBD1 might be the D (5 bases). This receptor was identified in an adult with an advanced solid tumor such as melanoma, head and neck, liver or kidney cancer. Here the CDR3 DNA reads TGTGCCAGCTCACAAGGGGTGGGAAACTATGGCTACACCTTC. As protein: CASSQGVGNYGYTF.